A single sample is the source of the 17 T cell receptor beta chains below, sequenced in a study of human T cells and chemical hapten exposure. TCRdb re-called the RACE reads through MiXCR, storing one row per CDR3 protein. The sample lists some 57,000 distinct CDR3 sequences; 9.5% to 10% were seen once. Time point: pre-sensitization, week 0. The treatment was: therapeutic diphenylcyclopropenone sensitization with weekly scalp DPC. It was from unfractionated whole blood that total RNA was extracted. The sequencing here drew on whole blood, taken in connection with sensitization to the hapten diphenylcyclopropenone (DPC). These TCRs come from a woman aged 25 to 39 with alopecia areata. Some clones in this sample may be carry-over from other donors' samples.

This clonotype was counted at least ten times. The rearrangement joins TRBV18 to TRBJ2-1; 12 nucleotides line up with TRBD2. The germline V gene has CDR1 KGHSH and CDR2 LQKENI. The CDR3 spans 16 residues. Unmatched junction bases numbered 1, after V lost 1 base and J lost 3 bases. The CDR3 loop reads CASSPLTSGGYNEQFF. DNA of the CDR3: TGTGCCAGCTCACCACTGACTAGCGGGGGCTACAATGAGCAGTTCTTC. Looking up the rest from reference TRBV18 and TRBJ2-1 gives the full variable domain: NAGVMQNPRHLVRRRGQEARLRCSPMKGHSHVYWYRQLPEEGLKFMVYLQKENIIDESGMPKERFSAEFPKEGPSILRIQQVVRGDSAAYFCASSPLTSGGYNEQFFGPGTRLTVL.

This clonotype came up many times. The chain couples TRBV29-1 to TRBJ2-3, with D unresolved. From germline, CDR1 is SQVTM and CDR2 ANQGSEA. This CDR3 has 12 amino acids. Trimming removed 5 bases at V and 2 bases at J, with 8 bases between. The CDR3: CSVRQLTDTQYF. The CDR3 DNA reads as TGCAGCGTTCGGCAGCTCACAGATACGCAGTATTTT.

This clonotype occurred many times. This sequence joins TRBV10-3 and TRBJ1-6; D is possibly TRBD1 (6 bases). The CDR3 covers 17 residues. From germline, CDR1 is ENHRY and CDR2 SYGVKD. The ends were cut back, 4 bases at V and 0 bases at J, with 13 bases in the middle. The CDR3 reads CAISAAGQSSYNSPLHF. DNA for the CDR3: TGTGCCATCAGTGCTGCAGGACAGAGCTCCTATAATTCACCCCTCCACTTT.

This clonotype was observed at least ten times. The V and J genes are TRBV2 and TRBJ1-5, with TRBD1 matching 7 bases. CDR1 SNHLY and CDR2 FYNNEI come from the germline V gene. The CDR3 is made up of 12 amino acids. Unmatched junction bases numbered 7, after V lost 10 bases and J lost 7 bases. CDR3 DNA: TGTGCCACTAGGGGGCCTGAACAGCCCCAGCATTTT. It codes for CATRGPEQPQHF.

This rearrangement joins TRBV20-1 to TRBJ1-5; no clear D. Trimming removed 1 base at V and 2 bases at J, with 24 bases between. CDR1 and CDR2 (germline): DFQATT, SNEGSKA (reference sequence). There are 19 residues in the CDR3. CDR3: CSARGMSFAEGGGNQPQHF. In DNA form, the CDR3 reads TGCAGTGCTAGAGGCATGAGTTTTGCCGAGGGTGGGGGCAATCAGCCCCAGCATTTT.

This clonotype has more than one count but fewer than ten. The chain links TRBV14 to TRBJ2-3; D unclear. This CDR3 is 17 amino acids long. CDR1 SGHDN and CDR2 FVKESK come from the germline V gene. V lost 0 bases and J lost 5, with 18 bases in between. CDR3: CASSQDGPHTARDTQYF. The CDR3, as DNA: TGTGCCAGCAGCCAAGACGGTCCCCATACAGCACGAGATACGCAGTATTTT.

The V and J genes are TRBV5-1 and TRBJ1-2; D call uncertain. Germline CDR1 SGHRS, CDR2 YFSETQ. The CDR3 runs 13 residues. Trimming removed 1 base from V and 6 bases from J, with 10 bases in between. CDR3 loop: CASSLSAGDGYTF. CDR3 nucleotides: TGCGCCAGCAGCTTGTCGGCAGGAGATGGCTACACCTTC. The complete variable domain, with remaining parts taken from reference TRBV5-1 and TRBJ1-2, reads KAGVTQTPRYLIKTRGQQVTLSCSPISGHRSVSWYQQTPGQGLQFLFEYFSETQRNKGNFPGRFSGRQFSNSRSEMNVSTLELGDSALYLCASSLSAGDGYTFGSGTRLTVV.

V and J are TRBV12-3 or TRBV12-4 and TRBJ2-7, with D perhaps TRBD1 (7 bases). Trimming stripped 3 bases from V and 7 bases from J, with 16 bases between. The CDR3 spans 14 residues. CDR3 loop: CASSFPDRAGEQYF. For the CDR3, the DNA is TGTGCCAGCAGTTTTCCCGACAGGGCGGGGGAGCAGTACTTC.

With respect to this clonotype: This may be a read error, as it is one base from a much larger clone. The V gene is TRBV5-4, the J gene TRBJ2-3, with 7 bases aligning to TRBD1. CDR1 is SGHNT, CDR2 YYREEE, per germline (reference sequence). The CDR3 sequence is 15 residues long. As DNA, the CDR3 is TGTGCCAGCAGCTTCGAGGGGGCCAAAGTAGATAGGCAGTATTTT. The encoded protein is CASSFEGAKVDRQYF.

The J gene is TRBJ1-4, the V gene TRBV30; no clear D. The CDR3 has 15 amino acids. From germline, CDR1 is GTSNPN and CDR2 SVGIG (reference sequence). Trimming cost V 3 bases and J 8 bases, with 19 bases left between them. CDR3 sequence reads: CAWRRYGKQAEKLFF. The CDR3 DNA is TGTGCCTGGAGAAGGTACGGGAAGCAGGCCGAAAAACTGTTTTTT. Full variable domain (remainder filled in from reference TRBV30 and TRBJ1-4): SQTIHQWPATLVQPVGSPLSLECTVEGTSNPNLYWYRQAAGRGLQLLFYSVGIGQISSEVPQNLSASRPQDRQFILSSKKLLLSDSGFYLCAWRRYGKQAEKLFFGSGTQLSVL.

V and J are TRBV12-3 or TRBV12-4 and TRBJ2-3, with TRBD2 matching over 12 bases. The CDR3 has 16 residues. V was pared by 6 bases and J by 1 base, with 5 bases of the junction left unmatched. CDR3 loop: CASSSRTSGGTDTQYF. CDR3 nucleotides: TGTGCCAGCAGCTCGCGGACTAGCGGGGGCACAGATACGCAGTATTTT.

The gene calls are TRBV20-1 and TRBJ1-1; the D gene is possibly TRBD1 (5 bases). The CDR3 has 10 amino acids. Trimming pared 7 bases from V and 10 bases from J, leaving 13 bases between. Germline V gene data show CDR1 as DFQATT and CDR2 as SNEGSKA (reference sequence). The CDR3 coding sequence is TGCAGTGTTACCCCCGGGGGAGCTTTCTTT. Its translation is CSVTPGGAFF.

In this sample, this clonotype turned up a few times. V gene TRBV6-1 combines with J gene TRBJ2-7; D unresolved. V was clipped by 2 bases and J by 4 bases, with 15 bases between them. Germline CDR1 and CDR2: MNHNS and SASEGT. This CDR3 has 15 residues. The CDR3 sequence is CASSEYVTVGYEQYF. In DNA, the CDR3 is TGTGCCAGCAGTGAATATGTAACGGTGGGGTACGAGCAGTACTTC.

The V call is TRBV7-9, the J call TRBJ2-3, with a weak D call TRBD2 (6 bases). Trimming cost V 3 bases and J 2 bases, with 12 bases left between them. The germline V gene encodes CDR1 SEHNR and CDR2 FQNEAQ (reference sequence). This CDR3 is 15 amino acids long. The CDR3: CASSLRGQLTDTQYF. CDR3 in DNA: TGTGCCAGCAGCTTGCGGGGCCAACTCACAGATACGCAGTATTTT.

The table lists this clonotype with a few counts. This sequence joins TRBV7-8 and TRBJ1-2; TRBD1 agrees at 10 bases. Looked up from germline, CDR1 is SGHVS and CDR2 is FQNEAQ. Trimming at V came to 4 bases and at J to 4 bases, leaving 9 bases not matched to a gene. The CDR3 loop spans 16 amino acids. As DNA, the CDR3 is TGTGCCAGCAGCTCCCGACCGGGACAGGGGACCTATGGCTACACCTTC. This sequence encodes CASSSRPGQGTYGYTF.

This clonotype was seen repeatedly, ten times or more. The rearrangement uses TRBV7-2 and TRBJ2-7; TRBD2 agrees at 7 bases. The CDR3 runs 14 residues. CDR1 is SGHTA, CDR2 FQGNSA, per germline. V shed 0 bases, J shed 4 bases, and the junction held 3 bases outside the gene matches. CDR3 region: CASSLAGGTYEQYF. DNA for the CDR3: TGTGCCAGCAGCTTAGCGGGGGGGACTTACGAGCAGTACTTC.

This chain connects TRBV11-2 to TRBJ1-1; the D is unclear. Looked up from germline, CDR1 is SGHAT and CDR2 is FQNNGV. CDR3 length: 13 amino acids. Trimming took 6 bases from V and 4 from J, leaving 12 bases between them. The CDR3, as DNA: TGTGCCAGCAGGCGAGACCTTGGCACTGAAGCTTTCTTT. Its translation: CASRRDLGTEAFF.